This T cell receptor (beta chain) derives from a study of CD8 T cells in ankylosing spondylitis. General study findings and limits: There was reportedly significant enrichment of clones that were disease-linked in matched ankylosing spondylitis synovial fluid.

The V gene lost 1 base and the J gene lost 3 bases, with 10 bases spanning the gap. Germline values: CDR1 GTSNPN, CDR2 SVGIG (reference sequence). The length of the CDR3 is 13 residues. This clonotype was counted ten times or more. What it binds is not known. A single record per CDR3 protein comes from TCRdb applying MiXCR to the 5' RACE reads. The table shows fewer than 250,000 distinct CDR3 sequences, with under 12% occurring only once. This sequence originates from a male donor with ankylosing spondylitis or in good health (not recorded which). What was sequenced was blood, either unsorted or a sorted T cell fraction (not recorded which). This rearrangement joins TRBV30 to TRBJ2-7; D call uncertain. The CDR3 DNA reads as TGTGCCTGGAGTGGGTCAGGTTTCTACGAGCAGTACTTC. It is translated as CAWSGSGFYEQYF. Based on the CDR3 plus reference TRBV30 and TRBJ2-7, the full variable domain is SQTIHQWPATLVQPVGSPLSLECTVEGTSNPNLYWYRQAAGRGLQLLFYSVGIGQISSEVPQNLSASRPQDRQFILSSKKLLLSDSGFYLCAWSGSGFYEQYFGPGTRLTVT.